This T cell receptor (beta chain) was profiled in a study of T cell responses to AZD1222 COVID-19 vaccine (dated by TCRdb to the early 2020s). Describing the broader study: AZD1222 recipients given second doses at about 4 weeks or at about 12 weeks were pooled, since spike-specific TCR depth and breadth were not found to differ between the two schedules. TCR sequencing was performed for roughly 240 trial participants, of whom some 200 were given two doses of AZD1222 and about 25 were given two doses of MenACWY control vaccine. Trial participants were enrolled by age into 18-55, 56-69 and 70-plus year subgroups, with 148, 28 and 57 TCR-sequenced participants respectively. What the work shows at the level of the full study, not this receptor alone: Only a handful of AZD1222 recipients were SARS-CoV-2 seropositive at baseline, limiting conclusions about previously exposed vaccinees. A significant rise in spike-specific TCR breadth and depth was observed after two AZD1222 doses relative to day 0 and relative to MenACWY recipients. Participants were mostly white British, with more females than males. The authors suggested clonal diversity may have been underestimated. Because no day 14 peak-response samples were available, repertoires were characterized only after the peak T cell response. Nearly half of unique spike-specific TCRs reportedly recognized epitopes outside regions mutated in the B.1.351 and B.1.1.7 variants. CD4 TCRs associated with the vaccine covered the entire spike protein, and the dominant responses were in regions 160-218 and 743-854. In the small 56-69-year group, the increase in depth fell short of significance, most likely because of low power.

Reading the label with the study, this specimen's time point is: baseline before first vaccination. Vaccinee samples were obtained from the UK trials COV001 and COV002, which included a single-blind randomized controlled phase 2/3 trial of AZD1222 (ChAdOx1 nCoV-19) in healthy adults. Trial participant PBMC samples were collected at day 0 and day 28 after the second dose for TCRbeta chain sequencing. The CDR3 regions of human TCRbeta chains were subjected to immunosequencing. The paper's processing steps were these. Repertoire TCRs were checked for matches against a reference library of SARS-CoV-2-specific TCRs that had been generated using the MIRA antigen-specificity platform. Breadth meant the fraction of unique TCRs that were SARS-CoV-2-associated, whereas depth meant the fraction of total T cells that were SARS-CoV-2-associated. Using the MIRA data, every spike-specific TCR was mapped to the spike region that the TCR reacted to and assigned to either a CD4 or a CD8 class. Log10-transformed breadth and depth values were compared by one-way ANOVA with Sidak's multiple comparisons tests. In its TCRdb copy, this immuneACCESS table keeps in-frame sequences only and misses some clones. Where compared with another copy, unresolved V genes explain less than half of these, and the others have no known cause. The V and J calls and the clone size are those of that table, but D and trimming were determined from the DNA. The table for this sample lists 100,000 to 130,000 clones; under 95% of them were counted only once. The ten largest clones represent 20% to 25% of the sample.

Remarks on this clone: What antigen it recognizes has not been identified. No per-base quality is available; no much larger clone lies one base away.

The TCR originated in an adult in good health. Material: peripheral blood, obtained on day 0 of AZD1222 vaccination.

The CDR3 region: CASSWAGKVPNEQYF. The DNA sequence is given as TGCGCCAGCAGCTGGGCCGGCAAAGTCCCGAACGAGCAGTACTTC. The V gene is TRBV5-1 and the J gene is TRBJ2-7, with the D segment identity uncertain. There are 15 amino acids in the CDR3, from cysteine to phenylalanine inclusive. Kept here is only the CDR3 DNA, which spans 45 bases and is read in frame from base 1. The trim is 3 bases for V and 5 bases for J, with a gap of 18 bases between the germline ends. The germline V gene sets CDR1 to SGHRS and CDR2 to YFSETQ.